Following are 30 T cell receptor beta chains from one sample sequenced in a study of PD-L1 blockade in urothelial cancer (dated 2017 in TCRdb). Library construction relied on the immunoSEQ multiplex PCR assay. What TCRdb holds here is the immuneACCESS table cut down to in-frame rearrangements. Part of the clones is not present; checked against another copy, under half of the missing clones reflect an unresolved V gene, and the others are unexplained. A total of 85,000 to 100,000 clones appear in this sample, roughly 90% of them only once. The ten largest make up roughly a tenth of the sample. Sequenced here: PBMCs, sampled around atezolizumab (anti-PD-L1) treatment. The receptors here all came from a man between 60 and 75 years old with urothelial cancer.

This clone has more than one count but fewer than ten. J is TRBJ1-1 and V is TRBV5-6; D is undetermined. Germline CDR1 and CDR2: SGHDT and YYEEEE. Trimming took off 2 bases at V and 0 bases at J, with 5 bases between the two ends. This CDR3 region has 13 residues. The CDR3 DNA is TGTGCCAGCAGCTTCACAGTGAACACTGAAGCTTTCTTT. The encoded protein is CASSFTVNTEAFF.

This clone was recorded once. CDR3 loop: CASSPRQEPANYGYTF. CDR3 nucleotide sequence: TGTGCCAGCAGCCCGAGACAGGAACCAGCTAACTATGGCTACACCTTC. The chain is built from TRBV7-2 and TRBJ1-2; weak D call: TRBD1 (6 bases). Germline V gives CDR1 SGHTA, CDR2 FQGNSA. The CDR3 contains 16 residues. Trimming stripped 5 bases from V and 0 bases from J, with 16 bases between.

The rearrangement links TRBV29-1 to TRBJ2-1; 7 nucleotides line up with TRBD1. The CDR3 runs to 15 residues. The J segment lost 5 bases and the V segment lost 0 bases, leaving 7 bases of the junction unmatched. Per germline, CDR1 SQVTM and CDR2 ANQGSEA. The DNA for the CDR3 is TGCAGCGTTGAAGATCGCAGGGGGTTCCACAATGAGCAGTTCTTC. Its translation is CSVEDRRGFHNEQFF.

The J gene is TRBJ2-3, the V gene TRBV6-5; 7 bases line up with TRBD2. This CDR3 region has 13 residues. V was pared by 8 bases and J by 4 bases, with 6 bases of the junction left unmatched. Germline V CDR1 and CDR2: MNHEY, SVGAGI. The chain's CDR3 is CASRPGGSDTQYF. In DNA, the CDR3 is TGTGCCAGCCGCCCCGGGGGGTCAGATACGCAGTATTTT.

The V and J genes are TRBV25-1 and TRBJ2-2, with D uncertain. V shed 2 bases and J shed 5 bases, with 6 bases lying between them. Germline CDR1 reads MGHDK; CDR2 reads SYGVNS. CDR3 length equals 13 residues. The CDR3 DNA sequence: TGTGCCAGCAGTGAAAGAACTACCGGGGAGCTGTTTTTT. Protein sequence: CASSERTTGELFF.

The CDR3 loop is CASSPGGTSGTDTQYF. The CDR3 DNA sequence: TGCGCCAGCAGCCCGGGTGGGACTAGCGGGACAGATACGCAGTATTTT. J is TRBJ2-3 and V is TRBV5-1, with 12 bases fitting TRBD2. This CDR3 is built from 16 residues. Unmatched junction bases numbered 6, after V lost 4 bases and J lost 3 bases. CDR1 is SGHRS and CDR2 is YFSETQ in the germline V gene.

This chain connects TRBV7-2 to TRBJ2-2; TRBD2 agrees at 12 bases. Germline V CDR1 and CDR2: SGHTA, FQGNSA. This CDR3 has 16 amino acids. V dropped 8 bases and J dropped 4; count of bases not matched to a gene: 8. CDR3 nucleotides: TGTGCCAGCCGGCCGACGGGACTAGCGGGCACCGGGGAGCTGTTTTTT. Its translation is CASRPTGLAGTGELFF.

The rearrangement joins TRBV30 to TRBJ1-3, with D perhaps TRBD1 (5 bases). This CDR3 is built from 13 residues. CDR1 and CDR2 (germline): GTSNPN, SVGIG (reference sequence). Trimming stripped 1 base from V and 2 bases from J, with 6 bases between. The CDR3 spells CAWSAGPGNTIYF. The CDR3 bases are TGTGCCTGGAGTGCAGGGCCTGGAAACACCATATATTTT.

This clone was recorded once. This chain links TRBV7-3 with TRBJ2-7, with 10 bases that match TRBD2. This CDR3 is built from 15 residues. The V gene end was trimmed by 3 bases and the J gene end by 7 bases; junction bases not matched to a gene: 9. The V gene's germline CDR1 is SGHTA and CDR2 FQGTGA. The CDR3 DNA follows: TGTGCCAGCAGCTTTTCGAGCGGGGGGGCCTCTGAGCAGTACTTC. As protein: CASSFSSGGASEQYF.

The chain is built from TRBV6-5 and TRBJ1-1; 9 nucleotides agree with TRBD1. The CDR3 consists of 15 residues. The V gene end was trimmed by 2 bases and the J gene end by 0 bases; junction bases not matched to a gene: 1. Germline values: CDR1 MNHEY, CDR2 SVGAGI. The CDR3 here is CASSYDRGMNTEAFF. Written as DNA, the CDR3 is TGTGCCAGCAGTTACGACAGGGGGATGAACACTGAAGCTTTCTTT.

The J gene is TRBJ2-1, the V gene TRBV13; TRBD2 aligns across 11 bases. Germline loops: CDR1 PRHDT, CDR2 FYEKMQ (reference sequence). V dropped 5 bases and J dropped 10; count of bases not matched to a gene: 7. CDR3 size: 14 residues. The CDR3 here is CASSQGLADVEQFF. The DNA for the CDR3 is TGTGCCAGCAGCCAGGGACTAGCGGACGTGGAGCAGTTCTTC.

This chain uses TRBV30 with TRBJ2-7; D is perhaps TRBD1 (5 bases). The CDR3 has 11 amino acids. V was pared by 6 bases and J by 4 bases, with 10 bases between. Germline V lookup: CDR1 GTSNPN, CDR2 SVGIG (reference sequence). This chain's CDR3 is CACDSIYEQYF. For the CDR3, the DNA is TGTGCCTGTGACAGTATATACGAGCAGTACTTC.

This clone was picked up a small number of times. V is TRBV27 and J is TRBJ2-7; TRBD1 aligns across 8 bases. From germline, CDR1 is MNHEY and CDR2 SMNVEV (reference sequence). With 5 bases clipped from V and 2 bases from J, the junction kept 20 bases outside the gene matches. CDR3 length: 19 residues. CDR3 region: CASSPLLGQGAVVAYEQYF. The CDR3 DNA is TGTGCCAGCAGTCCTTTATTAGGCCAGGGGGCGGTGGTCGCCTACGAGCAGTACTTC.

Only a few counts were recorded for this clone. The genes are TRBV4-1 and TRBJ2-1, with D perhaps TRBD1 (5 bases). The V gene lost 4 bases and the J gene lost 4 bases, with 11 bases spanning the gap. This CDR3 has 14 amino acids. Germline V gives CDR1 MGHRA, CDR2 YSYEKL. The CDR3 loop reads CASSPSGNYNEQFF. CDR3 sequence (DNA): TGCGCCAGCAGCCCATCAGGGAATTACAATGAGCAGTTCTTC.

This chain joins TRBV7-2 and TRBJ2-5, with no clear D. The germline V and J ends were trimmed by 4 bases and 5 bases, with 11 bases remaining between them. Germline-derived CDR1 and CDR2 are SGHTA and FQGNSA. This CDR3 contains 13 residues. CDR3 in amino acids: CASSSYLRETQYF. CDR3 bases: TGTGCCAGCAGCTCCTACCTCAGGGAGACCCAGTACTTC. Looking up the rest from reference TRBV7-2 and TRBJ2-5 gives the full variable domain: GAGVSQSPSNKVTEKGKDVELRCDPISGHTALYWYRQSLGQGLEFLIYFQGNSAPDKSGLPSDRFSAERTGGSVSTLTIQRTQQEDSAVYLCASSSYLRETQYFGPGTRLLVL.

The chain combines TRBV29-1 with TRBJ2-1; D is undetermined. The germline V gene has CDR1 SQVTM and CDR2 ANQGSEA. The CDR3 covers 15 residues. V was trimmed by 4 bases and J by 3 bases, leaving 16 bases between them. CDR3: CSVVGPSPVYNEQFF. The CDR3 region has the DNA TGCAGCGTTGTGGGCCCAAGTCCAGTCTACAATGAGCAGTTCTTC.

This sequence joins TRBV7-2 and TRBJ1-6, with 8 bases matching TRBD1. Germline CDR1 SGHTA, CDR2 FQGNSA. Trimming cost V 1 base and J 0 bases; bases outside gene matches: 2. This CDR3 is 17 amino acids long. The CDR3 spells CASSLDRGSSYNSPLHF. DNA for the CDR3: TGTGCCAGCAGCTTAGACAGGGGGAGCTCCTATAATTCACCCCTCCACTTT.

A note on this clone: Additional DNA sequences in this sample encode the identical CDR3. This rearrangement joins TRBV5-1 to TRBJ2-3; perhaps TRBD1 as D (5 bases). Trimming left V 0 bases short and J 4 bases short, with 6 bases between. Germline CDR1 SGHRS, CDR2 YFSETQ. CDR3 length: 13 residues. The CDR3 spells CASSLEGADTQYF. In nucleotides, the CDR3 is TGCGCCAGCAGCTTGGAAGGGGCAGATACGCAGTATTTT. Looking up the rest from reference TRBV5-1 and TRBJ2-3 gives the full variable domain: KAGVTQTPRYLIKTRGQQVTLSCSPISGHRSVSWYQQTPGQGLQFLFEYFSETQRNKGNFPGRFSGRQFSNSRSEMNVSTLELGDSALYLCASSLEGADTQYFGPGTRLTVL.

The CDR3 sequence is CASSFSLIRDKTYEQYF. In nucleotides, the CDR3 is TGTGCCAGCAGCTTTTCCTTAATAAGGGACAAAACCTACGAGCAGTACTTC. This sequence joins TRBV7-2 and TRBJ2-7, with D possibly matching TRBD1 (6 bases). Per germline, CDR1 SGHTA and CDR2 FQGNSA. There are 17 residues in the CDR3. The V and J ends lost 3 bases and 2 bases respectively, with 20 bases between them.

This chain joins TRBV4-2 and TRBJ2-7; 8 nucleotides match TRBD2. The V gene end was trimmed by 0 bases and the J gene end by 3 bases; junction bases not matched to a gene: 7. The germline V gene has CDR1 LGHNA and CDR2 YNFKEQ. This CDR3 has 16 amino acids. CDR3 sequence (DNA): TGTGCCAGCAGCCAAGAGCAGTCTAGCGGGTTCTACGAGCAGTACTTC. Amino acid sequence: CASSQEQSSGFYEQYF.

The rearrangement links TRBV9 to TRBJ2-5; 7 bases fit TRBD1. V lost 2 bases and J lost 4; bases outside the gene matches: 8. CDR1 and CDR2 (germline): SGDLS, YYNGEE. The CDR3 length is 15 residues. CDR3 protein: CASSVSRGRSETQYF. The CDR3 DNA sequence: TGTGCCAGCAGCGTTTCGAGGGGGCGGTCAGAGACCCAGTACTTC.

The genes are TRBV18 and TRBJ2-1; D call uncertain. This CDR3 has 12 residues. Per germline, CDR1 KGHSH and CDR2 LQKENI. The ends were cut back, 5 bases at V and 7 bases at J, with 9 bases in the middle. The CDR3 sequence: CASSTIGNEQFF. The CDR3 DNA sequence: TGTGCCAGCTCAACGATCGGTAATGAGCAGTTCTTC.

The V gene is TRBV9, the J gene TRBJ2-7; 9 bases map to TRBD1. J was trimmed by 6 bases and V by 2 bases; bases with no gene match: 6. Germline values: CDR1 SGDLS, CDR2 YYNGEE. This CDR3 region has 14 residues. The CDR3 DNA is TGTGCCAGCAGCGTTGGGACAGGGAATGGCGAGCAGTACTTC. Residues: CASSVGTGNGEQYF.

The V and J genes are TRBV5-4 and TRBJ2-3; TRBD1 agrees at 11 bases. Germline CDR1 SGHNT, CDR2 YYREEE (reference sequence). This CDR3 spans 15 amino acids. J lost 5 bases, V lost 4 bases, and 6 bases had no gene match. As DNA, the CDR3 is TGTGCCAGCAGCCGGAAGGGACAGGGGGAAGATACGCAGTATTTT. This codes for CASSRKGQGEDTQYF.

The chain couples TRBV9 to TRBJ2-1; D might be TRBD2 (5 bases). The CDR3 loop spans 16 amino acids. Trimming removed 4 bases from V and 0 bases from J, with 14 bases in between. The germline CDR1 and CDR2 sequences are SGDLS and YYNGEE. The CDR3 spells CASSPRDASSYNEQFF. The DNA of the CDR3 is TGTGCCAGCAGCCCACGGGATGCCAGCTCCTACAATGAGCAGTTCTTC.

As regards this clone: This sample also contains other DNA sequences that code for the same CDR3. This rearrangement joins TRBV2 to TRBJ1-6; 7 bases are a match to TRBD1. The V segment lost 2 bases and the J segment 7 bases; nucleotides outside the gene matches: 2. The CDR3 runs 14 residues. The V gene's germline CDR1 is SNHLY and CDR2 FYNNEI. The CDR3 sequence is CASSETGVNSPLHF. In DNA, the CDR3 is TGTGCCAGCAGTGAAACAGGGGTGAATTCACCCCTCCACTTT.

The chain has TRBV5-5 and TRBJ1-1, with unresolved D. V was cut by 3 bases and J by 1 base, with 10 bases left in between. The germline gives CDR1 SGHKS, CDR2 YYEKEE (reference sequence). The CDR3 is 14 amino acids. The CDR3 coding sequence is TGTGCCAGCAGCTCCTGGCAGTCGAACACTGAAGCTTTCTTT. Translation: CASSSWQSNTEAFF.

The rearrangement links TRBV4-1 to TRBJ1-6; D is uncertain. CDR3 length: 15 amino acids. V was pared by 0 bases and J by 6 bases, with 9 bases between. Germline V gene data show CDR1 as MGHRA and CDR2 as YSYEKL. The DNA of the CDR3 is TGCGCCAGCAGCCAAGAACACCATGCTAATTCACCCCTCCACTTT. Amino acids: CASSQEHHANSPLHF.

The chain recombines TRBV7-2 with TRBJ2-2; a weak D match, TRBD2 (7 bases). The CDR3 sequence is 13 residues long. Germline assignment: CDR1 SGHTA and CDR2 FQGNSA. V was shortened by 5 bases and J by 4 bases, with 8 bases between the two germline ends. The CDR3 region is CASSAGATGELFF. DNA of the CDR3: TGTGCCAGCAGCGCGGGGGCCACCGGGGAGCTGTTTTTT. Variable domain in full (rest from reference TRBV7-2 and TRBJ2-2): GAGVSQSPSNKVTEKGKDVELRCDPISGHTALYWYRQSLGQGLEFLIYFQGNSAPDKSGLPSDRFSAERTGGSVSTLTIQRTQQEDSAVYLCASSAGATGELFFGEGSRLTVL.

The chain has TRBV7-2 and TRBJ2-7; tentative D call: TRBD1 (6 bases). The V gene's germline CDR1 is SGHTA and CDR2 FQGNSA. The CDR3 has 15 amino acids. With 1 base removed from V and 1 base from J, the gap between germline ends came to 11 bases. This chain's CDR3 is CASSLVGQGSYEQYF. The CDR3 DNA reads as TGTGCCAGCAGCTTAGTGGGTCAGGGGTCCTACGAGCAGTACTTC.